A single sample is the source of the 20 T cell receptor beta chains below, sequenced in a study of OX40 agonist ivuxolimab in advanced cancers. Profiling relied on immunoSEQ multiplex PCR, and the TCRdb table lists in-frame clones only, not all of them. Altogether about 21,000 clones are present, about 87% being singletons, with the ten largest covering around 16%. The source was CD4+ or CD8+ T cells sorted from blood, collected in a trial of the OX40 agonist ivuxolimab. Every receptor here comes from an adult with an advanced solid tumor such as melanoma, head and neck, liver or kidney cancer.

The genes are TRBV5-6 and TRBJ2-7; 7 nucleotides line up with TRBD1. V shed 2 bases, J shed 4 bases, and the junction held 6 bases outside the gene matches. This CDR3 is built from 14 residues. Germline V gene data show CDR1 as SGHDT and CDR2 as YYEEEE. The CDR3 coding sequence is TGTGCCAGCAGCTTAGGGGACAGCTTATACGAGCAGTACTTC. This codes for CASSLGDSLYEQYF. The whole variable domain, filled in from reference TRBV5-6 and TRBJ2-7, reads DAGVTQSPTHLIKTRGQQVTLRCSPKSGHDTVSWYQQALGQGPQFIFQYYEEEERQRGNFPDRFSGHQFPNYSSELNVNALLLGDSALYLCASSLGDSLYEQYFGPGTRLTVT.

The chain carries TRBV27 and TRBJ2-3, with D possibly TRBD2 on 6 matching bases. The length of the CDR3 is 16 residues. The germline V and J ends were trimmed by 5 bases and 1 base, with 16 bases remaining between them. The V gene's germline CDR1 is MNHEY and CDR2 SMNVEV (reference sequence). CDR3 nucleotide sequence: TGTGCCAGCAGTATCTCCCGGGGGTGGGGCACAGATACGCAGTATTTT. Its translation is CASSISRGWGTDTQYF.

The V and J genes are TRBV4-3 and TRBJ1-2; D gene uncertain. The V gene's germline CDR1 is LGHNA and CDR2 YSLEER. The V and J ends lost 0 bases and 6 bases respectively, with 8 bases between them. The CDR3 is 13 amino acids. The CDR3 region has the DNA TGCGCCAGCAGCCAAGATCGATCGGATGGCTACACCTTC. Translation gives CASSQDRSDGYTF.

V and J are TRBV5-8 and TRBJ2-7; D may be TRBD2 (5 bases). Germline V gene data show CDR1 as SGHTS and CDR2 as YDEGEE. Trimming took off 2 bases at V and 5 bases at J, with 8 bases between the two ends. CDR3 size: 12 residues. CDR3 DNA sequence: TGTGCCAGCAGCTTTCCGAGGGACGAGCAGTACTTC. Its protein product is CASSFPRDEQYF.

The V and J genes are TRBV5-1 and TRBJ1-1, with D possibly being TRBD1 (6 bases). Trimming left V 4 bases short and J 0 bases short, with 22 bases between. CDR1 SGHRS and CDR2 YFSETQ come from the germline V gene. This CDR3 comprises 18 residues. The CDR3 DNA follows: TGCGCCAGCAGCCCCCCCCTGGCAGGGGATCCAATGAACACTGAAGCTTTCTTT. This translates into CASSPPLAGDPMNTEAFF.

The chain combines TRBV12-5 with TRBJ2-7; 8 nucleotides align to TRBD1. Germline CDR1 and CDR2: LGHNT and FRNRAP. This CDR3 has 19 residues. Trimming cost V 1 base and J 4 bases; bases outside gene matches: 18. The CDR3, as DNA: TGTGCTAGTGGTTTGGCCTGGTCGGGTTCGACAGGGGCCCAATACGAGCAGTACTTC. Protein sequence: CASGLAWSGSTGAQYEQYF.

The chain links TRBV11-2 to TRBJ2-1; D gene ambiguous. Trimming stripped 6 bases from V and 4 bases from J, with 13 bases between. This CDR3 has 14 amino acids. Germline lookup yields CDR1 SGHAT and CDR2 FQNNGV. This CDR3 is CASSGRNRYNEQFF. CDR3 DNA: TGTGCCAGCAGTGGCCGTAACCGTTACAATGAGCAGTTCTTC.

The chain couples TRBV6-6 to TRBJ2-1, with a tentative D call TRBD1 (7 bases). Per germline, CDR1 MNHNY and CDR2 SVGAGI (reference sequence). Trimming took 0 bases from V and 3 from J, leaving 12 bases between them. This CDR3 has 16 residues. The CDR3 reads CASSYSSQGGYNEQFF. In nucleotides, the CDR3 is TGTGCCAGCAGTTACTCAAGTCAGGGGGGCTACAATGAGCAGTTCTTC.

The rearrangement links TRBV19 to TRBJ1-5; tentatively, D is TRBD1 (6 bases). CDR3 length: 14 residues. Germline assignment: CDR1 LNHDA and CDR2 SQIVND (reference sequence). Between the trimmed V and J ends, which lost 3 bases and 4 bases, there was a span of 10 bases. The CDR3 nucleotides read TGTGCCAGTAGTATCCGGGACAATAATCAGCCCCAGCATTTT. Its translation is CASSIRDNNQPQHF.

The chain combines TRBV21-1 with TRBJ2-7; no check of the table's D call, TRBD2, against the DNA was made. TRBV21-1 is deemed a pseudogene. The CDR3 is made up of 18 amino acids. Here the CDR3 reads CASSSRGGRGSRVNEQYF. DNA for the CDR3: TGTGCCAGCAGCAGTAGGGGGGGACGGGGTAGTCGAGTTAACGAGCAGTACTTC.

V gene TRBV5-5 combines with J gene TRBJ1-2; D gene unclear. CDR1 and CDR2 from the germline V gene are SGHKS and YYEKEE (reference sequence). V dropped 1 base and J dropped 3 bases, with 10 bases sitting between them. CDR3 length equals 14 residues. The CDR3 DNA reads TGTGCCAGCAGCTTGCCGAGTAGAGACTATGGCTACACCTTC. Its translation is CASSLPSRDYGYTF.

The J gene is TRBJ2-2, the V gene TRBV6-5; the match to TRBD1 covers 7 bases. CDR3 size: 14 residues. Germline V lookup: CDR1 MNHEY, CDR2 SVGAGI. The J segment lost 6 bases and the V segment lost 2 bases, leaving 3 bases of the junction unmatched. The CDR3 protein is CASSYLTGAGELFF. In DNA, the CDR3 is TGTGCCAGCAGTTACCTTACAGGGGCCGGGGAGCTGTTTTTT.

V usage is TRBV27 and J usage is TRBJ1-2; 10 bases map to TRBD1. V lost 0 bases, J lost 0 bases, and 7 bases stayed unmatched. The CDR3 length is 18 residues. Per the germline V gene, CDR1 is MNHEY and CDR2 is SMNVEV (reference sequence). CDR3 sequence: CASSLSSGQGVANYGYTF. The CDR3 DNA reads TGTGCCAGCAGTTTATCGAGCGGACAGGGGGTCGCTAACTATGGCTACACCTTC.

V is TRBV5-6 and J is TRBJ1-1; TRBD1 might be the D (5 bases). Trimming removed 5 bases at V and 1 base at J, with 12 bases between. The germline V gene has CDR1 SGHDT and CDR2 YYEEEE. This CDR3 is built from 14 residues. The CDR3 DNA sequence: TGTGCCAGCAGATACGAAACAGGGAACACTGAAGCTTTCTTT. Its protein product is CASRYETGNTEAFF.

This chain links TRBV11-1 with TRBJ1-2; 8 bases line up with TRBD1. Trimming cost V 1 base and J 5 bases; bases outside gene matches: 9. From germline, CDR1 is SGHAT and CDR2 FQDESV (reference sequence). The CDR3 has 16 residues. The CDR3 DNA reads TGTGCCAGCAGCTTAGGCGGGACAGGCTGGGGATATGGCTACACCTTC. Residues: CASSLGGTGWGYGYTF.

A single count supports this clone. This rearrangement joins TRBV7-9 to TRBJ1-1, with D perhaps TRBD1 (6 bases). The CDR3 is made up of 18 amino acids. CDR1 SEHNR and CDR2 FQNEAQ come from the germline V gene (reference sequence). V lost 2 bases and J lost 0, with 19 bases in between. Here the CDR3 reads CASSLPIDQGNVNTEAFF. As DNA, the CDR3 is TGTGCCAGCAGCTTACCGATAGACCAGGGGAATGTGAACACTGAAGCTTTCTTT. The full variable domain, its missing parts supplied by reference TRBV7-9 and TRBJ1-1, is DTGVSQNPRHKITKRGQNVTFRCDPISEHNRLYWYRQTLGQGPEFLTYFQNEAQLEKSRLLSDRFSAERPKGSFSTLEIQRTEQGDSAMYLCASSLPIDQGNVNTEAFFGQGTRLTVV.

The rearrangement joins TRBV5-1 to TRBJ2-5; 14 bases line up with TRBD2. This CDR3 has 15 amino acids. Trimming cost V 7 bases and J 2 bases; bases outside gene matches: 4. Germline CDR1 SGHRS, CDR2 YFSETQ. In DNA form, the CDR3 reads TGCGCCAGCGCGACTAGCGGGGGGGCACAAGAGACCCAGTACTTC. Protein: CASATSGGAQETQYF.

The chain couples TRBV29-1 to TRBJ2-3, with 8 nucleotides matching TRBD2. From germline, CDR1 is SQVTM and CDR2 ANQGSEA. V trimming: 7 bases; J trimming: 2 bases; junction bases outside the gene matches: 11. CDR3 size: 15 residues. The CDR3 DNA is TGCAGCGCCTTCGGATCGGGGGGGCTCACAGATACGCAGTATTTT. Encoded protein: CSAFGSGGLTDTQYF.

This chain connects TRBV29-1 to TRBJ2-7; 8 bases align to TRBD2. The CDR3 loop spans 12 amino acids. J was trimmed by 2 bases and V by 4 bases; bases with no gene match: 1. The V gene's germline CDR1 is SQVTM and CDR2 ANQGSEA. The CDR3 region has the DNA TGCAGCGTTGCCGGGAGGGCCTACGAGCAGTACTTC. Translation: CSVAGRAYEQYF.

The genes are TRBV7-6 and TRBJ2-1; D gene unclear. CDR3 size: 11 residues. Germline V CDR1 and CDR2: SGHVS, FNYEAQ. V was trimmed by 6 bases and J by 10 bases, leaving 10 bases between them. CDR3 region: CASRTWGEQFF. DNA of the CDR3: TGTGCCAGCAGGACCTGGGGAGAGCAGTTCTTC.